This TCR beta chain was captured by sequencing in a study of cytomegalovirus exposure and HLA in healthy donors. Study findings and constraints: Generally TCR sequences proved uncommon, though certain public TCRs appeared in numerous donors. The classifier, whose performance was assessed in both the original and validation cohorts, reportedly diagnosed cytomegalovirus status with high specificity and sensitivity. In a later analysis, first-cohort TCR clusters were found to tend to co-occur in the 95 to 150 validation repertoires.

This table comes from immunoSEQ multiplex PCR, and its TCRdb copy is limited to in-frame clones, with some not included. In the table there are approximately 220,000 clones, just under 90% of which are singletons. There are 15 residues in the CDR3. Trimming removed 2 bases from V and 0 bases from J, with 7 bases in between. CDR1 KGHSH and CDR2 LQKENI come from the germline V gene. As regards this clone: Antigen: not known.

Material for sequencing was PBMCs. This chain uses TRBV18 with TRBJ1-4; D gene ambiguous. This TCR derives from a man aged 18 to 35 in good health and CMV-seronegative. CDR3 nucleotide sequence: TGTGCCAGCTCACCAGCGGGTTCAACTAATGAAAAACTGTTTTTT. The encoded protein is CASSPAGSTNEKLFF.